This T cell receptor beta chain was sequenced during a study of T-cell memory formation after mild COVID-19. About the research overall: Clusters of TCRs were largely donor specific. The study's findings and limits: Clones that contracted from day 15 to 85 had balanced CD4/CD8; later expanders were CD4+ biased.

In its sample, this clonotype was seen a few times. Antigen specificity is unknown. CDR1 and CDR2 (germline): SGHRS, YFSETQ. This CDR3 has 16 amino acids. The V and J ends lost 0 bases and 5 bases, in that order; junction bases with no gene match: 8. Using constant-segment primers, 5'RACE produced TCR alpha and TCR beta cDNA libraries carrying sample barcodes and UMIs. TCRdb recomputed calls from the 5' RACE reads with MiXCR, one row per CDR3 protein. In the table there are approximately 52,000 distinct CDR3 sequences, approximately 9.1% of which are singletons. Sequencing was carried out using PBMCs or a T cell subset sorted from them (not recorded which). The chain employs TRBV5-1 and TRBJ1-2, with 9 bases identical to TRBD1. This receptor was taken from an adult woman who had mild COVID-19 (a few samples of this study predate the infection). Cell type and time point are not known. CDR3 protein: CASSLEGQGRGYGYTF. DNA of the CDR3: TGCGCCAGCAGCTTGGAAGGACAGGGGAGAGGGTATGGCTACACCTTC.